These 19 T cell receptor beta chains were sequenced from one sample in a study of control samples from healthy donors and cancer patients. Clones were read by immunoSEQ multiplex PCR, and TCRdb kept only the in-frame ones, dropping some. The sample has some 64,000 clones; around 87% are singletons. The sequenced sample was PBMCs. The origin of the receptors is a woman aged 45-65 years with head and neck cancer.

The V call is TRBV6-5, the J call TRBJ1-2; D might be TRBD1 (5 bases). The CDR3 totals 11 residues. Trimming took 5 bases from V and 5 from J, leaving 6 bases between them. Germline CDR1 and CDR2: MNHEY and SVGAGI. The chain's CDR3 is CASSRGYGYTF. The CDR3, as DNA: TGTGCCAGCAGTAGGGGATATGGCTACACCTTC.

V gene TRBV6-4 combines with J gene TRBJ2-1; 7 bases agree with TRBD2. Trimming at V came to 8 bases and at J to 9 bases, leaving 13 bases not matched to a gene. Germline-derived CDR1 and CDR2 are MRHNA and SNTAGT. The CDR3 has 14 residues. The CDR3 nucleotides are TGTGCCAGCTCCGCATCGGGAGGAAGTATTGAGCAGTTCTTC. This encodes CASSASGGSIEQFF.

The chain uses TRBV5-4 and TRBJ2-1; 15 bases match TRBD2. The V gene's germline CDR1 is SGHNT and CDR2 YYREEE (reference sequence). The CDR3 consists of 20 residues. Trimming cost V 2 bases and J 2 bases; bases outside gene matches: 11. The DNA of the CDR3 is TGTGCCAGCAGCTTCTTTCCCGGGACTAGCGGGGGGAGGGCCTACAATGAGCAGTTCTTC. Amino acid sequence: CASSFFPGTSGGRAYNEQFF.

The genes are TRBV30 and TRBJ2-5; 9 nucleotides align to TRBD1. Germline V CDR1 and CDR2: GTSNPN, SVGIG (reference sequence). V lost 5 bases to trimming and J lost 7 bases; unmatched junction nucleotides: 5. This CDR3 has 12 residues. The DNA for the CDR3 is TGTGCCTGGTGGACAGGGGTGGGGACCCAGTACTTC. This codes for CAWWTGVGTQYF.

This chain links TRBV7-9 with TRBJ2-1; TRBD2 matches at 9 bases. Per the germline V gene, CDR1 is SEHNR and CDR2 is FQNEAQ (reference sequence). The CDR3 runs to 19 residues. With V trimmed by 3 bases and J by 7 bases, 19 bases remained unmatched. CDR3 in amino acids: CASSFGRERGRGGTNEQFF. For the CDR3, the DNA is TGTGCCAGCAGCTTCGGGCGCGAGCGGGGGCGGGGGGGAACGAATGAGCAGTTCTTC.

The chain employs TRBV7-2 and TRBJ1-1; D ambiguous. CDR3 length equals 13 residues. V was cut by 2 bases and J by 5 bases, with 9 bases left in between. Germline assignment: CDR1 SGHTA and CDR2 FQGNSA. The DNA for the CDR3 is TGTGCCAGCAGCTTAAGGAGGTTTACTGAAGCTTTCTTT. Its protein product is CASSLRRFTEAFF.

V and J are TRBV4-2 and TRBJ1-2, with 11 bases identical to TRBD1. The J segment lost 2 bases and the V segment lost 4 bases, leaving 6 bases of the junction unmatched. The CDR3 covers 16 residues. CDR1 is LGHNA and CDR2 is YNFKEQ in the germline V gene. CDR3 loop: CASSPGGQGENYGYTF. CDR3 nucleotide sequence: TGTGCCAGCAGCCCGGGGGGACAGGGGGAAAACTATGGCTACACCTTC.

Only a few counts were recorded for this clone. The chain uses TRBV7-8 and TRBJ1-1, with 7 nucleotides matching TRBD1. The CDR3 length is 14 residues. Germline trimming cut 5 bases from V and 4 bases from J; bases unmatched to any gene: 7. CDR1 SGHVS and CDR2 FQNEAQ come from the germline V gene. This CDR3 is CASSGSGGGTEAFF. The DNA of the CDR3 is TGTGCCAGCAGCGGTTCAGGGGGGGGCACTGAAGCTTTCTTT.

The chain couples TRBV20-1 to TRBJ1-1; D is undetermined. The ends were cut back, 5 bases at V and 0 bases at J, with 4 bases in the middle. The V gene's germline CDR1 is DFQATT and CDR2 SNEGSKA (reference sequence). This CDR3 has 11 amino acids. The CDR3 bases are TGCAGTGCTTATCTGAACACTGAAGCTTTCTTT. Translation: CSAYLNTEAFF.

V gene TRBV19 combines with J gene TRBJ1-2; D might be TRBD1 (6 bases). The V and J ends lost 5 bases and 4 bases respectively, with 11 bases between them. Per germline, CDR1 LNHDA and CDR2 SQIVND (reference sequence). The CDR3 length is 13 residues. CDR3 amino acids: CASSGTGSYGYTF. The CDR3 nucleotides read TGTGCCAGTAGTGGAACAGGGTCCTATGGCTACACCTTC.

The chain employs TRBV3-1 (or the pseudogene TRBV3-2) and TRBJ1-2; TRBD1 agrees at 10 bases. J lost 6 bases, V lost 4 bases, and 11 bases had no gene match. The CDR3 runs 16 residues. Germline loops: CDR1 LGHDT, CDR2 YNNKEL (reference sequence). CDR3 in amino acids: CASSPTLGTGENGYTF. The CDR3 DNA reads as TGTGCCAGCAGCCCAACCCTCGGGACAGGGGAAAATGGCTACACCTTC.

The chain recombines TRBV5-1 with TRBJ1-5; maybe TRBD1 (5 bases). The V end lost 0 bases, the J end lost 2 bases, and 9 bases lay between the germline ends. The germline V gene encodes CDR1 SGHRS and CDR2 YFSETQ. The CDR3 covers 15 residues. CDR3 sequence (DNA): TGCGCCAGCAGCTTGGGGGCGGGGGGCAATCAGCCCCAGCATTTT. It codes for CASSLGAGGNQPQHF.

The genes are TRBV27 and TRBJ2-7; TRBD1 agrees at 7 bases. Germline V gene data show CDR1 as MNHEY and CDR2 as SMNVEV (reference sequence). The ends lost 2 bases at V and 2 bases at J; junction bases unmatched: 6. CDR3 size: 15 residues. CDR3 in amino acids: CASSLTRQGPYEQYF. Written as DNA, the CDR3 is TGTGCCAGCAGTTTAACCCGACAGGGACCCTACGAGCAGTACTTC.

This chain uses TRBV7-9 with TRBJ2-3, with D possibly being TRBD2 (5 bases). The V gene lost 0 bases and the J gene lost 6 bases, with 10 bases spanning the gap. The CDR3 is made up of 14 amino acids. Germline CDR1 reads SEHNR; CDR2 reads FQNEAQ (reference sequence). The CDR3 spells CASSLARGGDTQYF. The CDR3 region has the DNA TGTGCCAGCAGCTTAGCTCGGGGTGGTGATACGCAGTATTTT.

The rearrangement links TRBV11-2 to TRBJ2-3, with TRBD1 matching 7 bases. The CDR3 extends over 15 amino acids. Germline CDR1 is SGHAT and CDR2 is FQNNGV. V lost 4 bases, J lost 4 bases, and 8 bases stayed unmatched. CDR3 sequence (DNA): TGTGCCAGCAGCTCCCAAGGGGGCGAATCAGATACGCAGTATTTT. Translating it yields CASSSQGGESDTQYF.

The chain carries TRBV6-5 and TRBJ1-5, with a weak D call TRBD1 (5 bases). The CDR3 runs 13 residues. V lost 7 bases to trimming and J lost 4 bases, with 11 bases between them. Germline V gene sequence: CDR1 MNHEY, CDR2 SVGAGI. This CDR3 reads CASIGTLNQPQHF. The CDR3 nucleotides read TGTGCCAGCATCGGGACTTTAAATCAGCCCCAGCATTTT.

The CDR3 DNA sequence: TGTGCCAGCAGCTTAGTGGGACAAGAAACAGATACGCAGTATTTT. Its protein is CASSLVGQETDTQYF. The V gene is TRBV7-2, the J gene TRBJ2-3, with a tentative D call TRBD1 (6 bases). This CDR3 region has 15 residues. In germline, CDR1 is SGHTA, CDR2 FQGNSA. Trimming took off 1 base at V and 3 bases at J, with 11 bases between the two ends.

The rearrangement links TRBV29-1 to TRBJ2-7; 10 nucleotides align to TRBD1. The length of the CDR3 is 13 residues. The germline V gene has CDR1 SQVTM and CDR2 ANQGSEA. J was trimmed by 5 bases and V by 5 bases; bases with no gene match: 6. As DNA, the CDR3 is TGCAGCGTTCAGGGGACAGGGGTCGACGAGCAGTACTTC. Translating it yields CSVQGTGVDEQYF.

This chain uses TRBV6-5 with TRBJ1-3, with TRBD1 as a possible D gene (6 bases). The V gene's germline CDR1 is MNHEY and CDR2 SVGAGI. Between the trimmed V and J ends, which lost 5 bases and 0 bases, there was a span of 11 bases. The CDR3 is 15 amino acids. The CDR3 region is CASSPRDNSGNTIYF. CDR3 bases: TGTGCCAGCAGTCCCCGGGACAACTCTGGAAACACCATATATTTT.